The 18 T cell receptor beta chains in this list originate from one sample, sequenced in a study of blood T cell repertoires in COVID-19 (TCRdb year 2020). Libraries were made using the immunoSEQ multiplex PCR assay. TCRdb obtained this table from immuneACCESS and retained in-frame rearrangements with V and J assigned. These tables miss some clones; where compared with another copy, unresolved V genes account for less than half of the shortfall, and the remainder is unexplained. This sample lists about 70,000 clones; around 80% were detected once. The ten largest account for approximately 18% of the sample. Input material: peripheral blood. These receptors were collected from a man aged 65 to 85 who had recovered from COVID-19.

The chain joins TRBV15 to TRBJ2-3, with no clear D. The V and J ends lost 6 bases and 2 bases respectively, with 12 bases between them. The CDR3 length is 14 residues. Germline loops: CDR1 LNHNV, CDR2 YYDKDF (reference sequence). The CDR3 spells CATSFLTSTDTQYF. The CDR3 DNA follows: TGTGCCACCAGTTTCCTAACTTCCACAGATACGCAGTATTTT.

The chain combines TRBV6-7 with TRBJ1-4; D remains unclear. TRBV6-7 is known as an ORF, though its function is uncertain. The CDR3 spans 13 residues. The CDR3 DNA reads TGTGCAATACCGAGGCTCGGAAGTGAAAAACTGTTTTTT. This encodes CAIPRLGSEKLFF.

The chain joins TRBV7-8 to TRBJ2-1, with TRBD2 matching over 13 bases. CDR1 and CDR2 (germline): SGHVS, FQNEAQ. V lost 4 bases and J lost 6; bases outside the gene matches: 6. CDR3 size: 16 residues. The CDR3 DNA sequence: TGTGCCAGCAGCTCCCTGGGACTAGCGGGACTCAATGAGCAGTTCTTC. Protein product: CASSSLGLAGLNEQFF.

This chain links TRBV19 with TRBJ1-5; D is unclear. V shed 3 bases and J shed 0 bases, with 9 bases lying between them. The CDR3 runs 15 residues. Germline CDR1 reads LNHDA; CDR2 reads SQIVND (reference sequence). CDR3 sequence reads: CASSIEPHSNQPQHF. The DNA for the CDR3 is TGTGCCAGTAGTATTGAGCCCCATAGCAATCAGCCCCAGCATTTT.

The chain employs TRBV4-1 and TRBJ1-4; D is possibly TRBD1 (6 bases). The germline gives CDR1 MGHRA, CDR2 YSYEKL. Deletions cut 4 bases from V and 0 bases from J, with 12 bases between. This CDR3 is built from 16 residues. CDR3 loop: CASSLGQSATNEKLFF. CDR3 coding DNA: TGCGCCAGCAGCCTAGGACAGAGCGCAACTAATGAAAAACTGTTTTTT.

This chain uses TRBV11-2 with TRBJ2-1, with TRBD2 identical over 13 bases. The CDR3 totals 15 residues. The V gene's germline CDR1 is SGHAT and CDR2 FQNNGV. V gave up 4 bases and J gave up 9 bases; unmatched junction bases: 6. This CDR3 is CASSSTSGGALEQFF. CDR3 coding DNA: TGTGCCAGCAGCTCTACTAGCGGGGGGGCACTTGAGCAGTTCTTC.

The chain carries TRBV29-1 and TRBJ2-1; 13 bases map to TRBD2. The ends lost 6 bases at V and 6 bases at J; junction bases unmatched: 20. The CDR3 length is 19 residues. The V gene's germline CDR1 is SQVTM and CDR2 ANQGSEA. CDR3 loop: CSVAGDPGLAGVRINEQFF. The DNA of the CDR3 is TGCAGCGTAGCTGGAGACCCTGGACTAGCGGGAGTTCGAATCAATGAGCAGTTCTTC.

The chain joins TRBV5-1 to TRBJ2-1; 10 positions agree with TRBD2. V trimming: 4 bases; J trimming: 8 bases; junction bases outside the gene matches: 12. The length of the CDR3 is 16 residues. From germline, CDR1 is SGHRS and CDR2 YFSETQ. The CDR3 region has the DNA TGCGCCAGCAGCCAAGCAAGCGGGGGGGCCCGGCATGAGCAGTTCTTC. Its protein product is CASSQASGGARHEQFF.

The chain is built from TRBV30 and TRBJ2-7; D ambiguous. V was clipped by 0 bases and J by 4 bases, with 13 bases between them. This CDR3 region has 14 residues. The V gene's germline CDR1 is GTSNPN and CDR2 SVGIG (reference sequence). CDR3 protein: CAWSVPERLYEQYF. The CDR3 nucleotides are TGTGCCTGGAGTGTACCCGAAAGACTTTACGAGCAGTACTTC.

The chain has TRBV5-1 and TRBJ1-3, with 7 bases fitting TRBD1. V dropped 4 bases and J dropped 4; count of bases not matched to a gene: 11. Germline V lookup: CDR1 SGHRS, CDR2 YFSETQ. This CDR3 is 16 amino acids long. CDR3 coding DNA: TGCGCCAGCAGCCCGAACTCCGGGACAGACGGAAACACCATATATTTT. This gives the protein CASSPNSGTDGNTIYF.

This chain uses TRBV5-4 with TRBJ1-1; D is uncertain. This CDR3 spans 16 amino acids. V dropped 0 bases and J dropped 2 bases, with 14 bases sitting between them. The V gene's germline CDR1 is SGHNT and CDR2 YYREEE (reference sequence). The CDR3 coding sequence is TGTGCCAGCAGCTTGGGCGGGTTTCTGCCCAACACTGAAGCTTTCTTT. Translation: CASSLGGFLPNTEAFF.

This clone was counted a few times. The chain employs TRBV5-4 and TRBJ1-6; D gene unclear. Trimming left V 6 bases short and J 16 bases short, with 5 bases between. CDR3 length: 8 amino acids. Looked up from germline, CDR1 is SGHNT and CDR2 is YYREEE (reference sequence). The CDR3 coding sequence is TGTGCCAGCATCCGGCTCCACTTT. Its translation: CASIRLHF.

The chain joins TRBV28 to TRBJ2-2; tentatively, D is TRBD2 (6 bases). From germline, CDR1 is MDHEN and CDR2 SYDVKM. The CDR3 extends over 15 amino acids. V shed 1 base and J shed 6 bases, with 12 bases lying between them. CDR3 bases: TGTGCCAGCAGTTTATACGGGAGTGGCGCCGGGGAGCTGTTTTTT. Translated: CASSLYGSGAGELFF. The variable domain in full, completed from reference TRBV28 and TRBJ2-2, reads DVKVTQSSRYLVKRTGEKVFLECVQDMDHENMFWYRQDPGLGLRLIYFSYDVKMKEKGDIPEGYSVSREKKERFSLILESASTNQTSMYLCASSLYGSGAGELFFGEGSRLTVL.

The chain is built from TRBV28 and TRBJ2-1, with a tentative D call TRBD2 (6 bases). This CDR3 has 14 residues. Germline CDR1 reads MDHEN; CDR2 reads SYDVKM. Trimming pared 4 bases from V and 7 bases from J, leaving 14 bases between. In DNA, the CDR3 is TGTGCCAGCAGTTGGACATATGGAGGGAATGAGCAGTTCTTC. It encodes CASSWTYGGNEQFF.

The CDR3: CSARGPNGYTF. CDR3 bases: TGCAGTGCTAGAGGGCCCAATGGCTACACCTTC. The chain carries TRBV20-1 and TRBJ1-2; D remains ambiguous. The germline V gene has CDR1 DFQATT and CDR2 SNEGSKA (reference sequence). The V and J ends lost 1 base and 6 bases respectively, with 6 bases between them. CDR3 length: 11 amino acids.

The chain is built from TRBV28 and TRBJ1-5, with TRBD1 matching 10 bases. V trimming: 6 bases; J trimming: 0 bases; junction bases outside the gene matches: 5. The CDR3 totals 16 residues. The germline gives CDR1 MDHEN, CDR2 SYDVKM. This CDR3 is CASRRTGGNSNQPQHF. The CDR3 nucleotides read TGTGCCAGCAGGAGGACAGGGGGTAATAGCAATCAGCCCCAGCATTTT.

The chain's CDR3 is CASSLALGFFGFF. The CDR3 DNA follows: TGTGCCAGCAGCTTAGCTCTTGGCTTTTTTGGTTTCTTT. The chain has TRBV7-9 and TRBJ1-1, with no clear D. Trimming stripped 0 bases from V and 13 bases from J, with 15 bases between. Germline V CDR1 and CDR2: SEHNR, FQNEAQ (reference sequence). The CDR3 covers 13 residues. The complete variable domain, with remaining parts taken from reference TRBV7-9 and TRBJ1-1, reads DTGVSQNPRHKITKRGQNVTFRCDPISEHNRLYWYRQTLGQGPEFLTYFQNEAQLEKSRLLSDRFSAERPKGSFSTLEIQRTEQGDSAMYLCASSLALGFFGFFGQGTRLTVV.

The J gene is TRBJ2-5, the V gene TRBV5-1; D is unresolved. The CDR3 sequence is 14 residues long. Germline V lookup: CDR1 SGHRS, CDR2 YFSETQ. V dropped 4 bases and J dropped 5 bases, with 15 bases sitting between them. The CDR3 is CASSPGRRSETQYF. CDR3 bases: TGCGCCAGCAGCCCCGGAAGGCGGAGTGAGACCCAGTACTTC.